The source of this T cell receptor beta chain is a study of cytomegalovirus exposure and HLA in healthy donors. Study findings and constraints: Reports indicate that TCR beta sequences accurately predicted the HLA-A and HLA-B alleles of most subjects.

A word on this clone: Its antigen is unknown.

With 60 Vbeta and 13 Jbeta primers, the PCR was carried out. TCRdb's table, derived via immunoSEQ multiplex PCR, lists solely in-frame clones and lacks some. The sample carries 150,000 to 200,000 clones, 76% recorded once. Sequencing used PBMCs. The clonotype originates from a male donor in good health and CMV-seronegative.

CDR3 residues: CASSIAGEGEETQYF. The CDR3 coding sequence is TGCGCCAGCAGTATAGCGGGAGAGGGAGAAGAGACCCAGTACTTC. The chain carries TRBV5-1 and TRBJ2-5; 9 bases fit TRBD2. The junction had 8 bases not matched to a gene; V was cut back by 5 bases and J by 3 bases. Per the germline V gene, CDR1 is SGHRS and CDR2 is YFSETQ. CDR3 length: 15 residues.